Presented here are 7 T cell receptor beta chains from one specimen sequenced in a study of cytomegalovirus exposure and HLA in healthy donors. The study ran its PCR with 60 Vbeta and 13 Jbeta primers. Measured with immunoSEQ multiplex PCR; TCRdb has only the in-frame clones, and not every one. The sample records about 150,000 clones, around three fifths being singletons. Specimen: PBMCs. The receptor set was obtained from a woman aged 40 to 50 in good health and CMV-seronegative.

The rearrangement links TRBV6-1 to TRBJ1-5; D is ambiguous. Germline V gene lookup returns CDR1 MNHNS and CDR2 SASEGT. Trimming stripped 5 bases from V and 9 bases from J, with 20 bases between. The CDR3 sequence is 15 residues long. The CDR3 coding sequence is TGTGCCAGCAGTCTACAGAGGGATTCACCTGGGCCCCAGCATTTT. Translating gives CASSLQRDSPGPQHF.

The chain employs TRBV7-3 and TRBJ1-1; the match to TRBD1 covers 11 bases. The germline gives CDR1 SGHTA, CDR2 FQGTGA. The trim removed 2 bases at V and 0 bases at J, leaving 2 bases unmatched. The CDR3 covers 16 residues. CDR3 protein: CASSLGQGALNTEAFF. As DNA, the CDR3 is TGTGCCAGCAGCTTAGGACAGGGGGCCCTGAACACTGAAGCTTTCTTT.

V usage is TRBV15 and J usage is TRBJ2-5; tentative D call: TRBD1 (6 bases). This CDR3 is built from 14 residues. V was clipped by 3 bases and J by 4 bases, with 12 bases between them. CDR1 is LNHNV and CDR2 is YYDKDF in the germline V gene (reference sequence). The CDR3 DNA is TGTGCCACCAGCAGGGGCCCAGGGGCAGAGACCCAGTACTTC. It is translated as CATSRGPGAETQYF.

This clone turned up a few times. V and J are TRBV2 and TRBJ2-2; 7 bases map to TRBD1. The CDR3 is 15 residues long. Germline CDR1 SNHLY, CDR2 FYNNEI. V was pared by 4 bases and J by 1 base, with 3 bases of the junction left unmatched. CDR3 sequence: CASSVQGENTGELFF. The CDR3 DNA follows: TGTGCCAGCAGTGTCCAGGGGGAGAACACCGGGGAGCTGTTTTTT. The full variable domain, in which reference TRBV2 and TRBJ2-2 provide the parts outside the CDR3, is EPEVTQTPSHQVTQMGQEVILRCVPISNHLYFYWYRQILGQKVEFLVSFYNNEISEKSEIFDDQFSVERPDGSNFTLKIRSTKLEDSAMYFCASSVQGENTGELFFGEGSRLTVL.

The CDR3 region is CASSQGPPVSSYEQYF. CDR3 DNA sequence: TGTGCCAGCAGCCAAGGTCCCCCTGTGAGCTCCTACGAGCAGTACTTC. The chain combines TRBV14 with TRBJ2-7; D is unresolved. The CDR3 consists of 16 residues. Germline V lookup: CDR1 SGHDN, CDR2 FVKESK. V was trimmed by 1 base and J by 0 bases, leaving 13 bases between them.

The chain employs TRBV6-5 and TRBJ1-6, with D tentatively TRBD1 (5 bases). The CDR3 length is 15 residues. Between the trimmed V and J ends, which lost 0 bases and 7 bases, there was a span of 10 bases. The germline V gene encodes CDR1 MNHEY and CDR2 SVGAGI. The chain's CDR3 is CASSYSGGSNSPLHF. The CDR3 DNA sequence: TGTGCCAGCAGTTACTCGGGGGGAAGCAATTCACCCCTCCACTTT.

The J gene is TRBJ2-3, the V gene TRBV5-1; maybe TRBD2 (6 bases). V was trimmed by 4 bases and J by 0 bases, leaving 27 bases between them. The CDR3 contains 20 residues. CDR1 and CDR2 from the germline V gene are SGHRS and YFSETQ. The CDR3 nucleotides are TGCGCCAGCAGCCTTTATCTAGCGAACTCCGGATCGAGCAGCACAGATACGCAGTATTTT. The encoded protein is CASSLYLANSGSSSTDTQYF.